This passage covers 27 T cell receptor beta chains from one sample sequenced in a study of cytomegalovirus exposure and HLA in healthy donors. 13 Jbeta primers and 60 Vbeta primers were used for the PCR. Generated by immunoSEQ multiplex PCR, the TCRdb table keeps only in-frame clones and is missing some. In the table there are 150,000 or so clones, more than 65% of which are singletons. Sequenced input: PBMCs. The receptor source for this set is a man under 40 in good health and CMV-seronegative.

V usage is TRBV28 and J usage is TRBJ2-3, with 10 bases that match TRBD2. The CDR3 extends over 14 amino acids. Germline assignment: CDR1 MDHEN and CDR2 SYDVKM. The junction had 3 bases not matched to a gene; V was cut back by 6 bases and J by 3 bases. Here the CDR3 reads CASSSGGATDTQYF. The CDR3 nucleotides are TGTGCCAGCAGCAGCGGGGGGGCTACAGATACGCAGTATTTT.

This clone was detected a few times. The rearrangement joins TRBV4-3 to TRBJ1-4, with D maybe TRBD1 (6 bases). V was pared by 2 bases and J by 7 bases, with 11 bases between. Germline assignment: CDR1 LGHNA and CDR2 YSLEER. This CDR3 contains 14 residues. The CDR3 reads CASSQQGTSEKLFF. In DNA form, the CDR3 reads TGCGCCAGCAGCCAACAGGGGACGAGTGAAAAACTGTTTTTT.

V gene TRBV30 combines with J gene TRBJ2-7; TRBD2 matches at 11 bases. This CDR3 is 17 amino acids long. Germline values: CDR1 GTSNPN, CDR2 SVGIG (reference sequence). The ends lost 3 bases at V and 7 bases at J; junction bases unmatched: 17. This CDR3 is CAWSGPRASGRSREQYF. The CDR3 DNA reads TGTGCCTGGAGCGGCCCGAGGGCTAGCGGGAGGTCACGGGAGCAGTACTTC.

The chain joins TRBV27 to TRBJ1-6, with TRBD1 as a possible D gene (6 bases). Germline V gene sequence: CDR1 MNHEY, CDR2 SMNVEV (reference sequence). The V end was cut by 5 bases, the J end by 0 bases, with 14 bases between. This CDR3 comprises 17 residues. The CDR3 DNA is TGTGCCAGCAGTGGGGGACATACGAGCTCCTATAATTCACCCCTCCACTTT. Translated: CASSGGHTSSYNSPLHF.

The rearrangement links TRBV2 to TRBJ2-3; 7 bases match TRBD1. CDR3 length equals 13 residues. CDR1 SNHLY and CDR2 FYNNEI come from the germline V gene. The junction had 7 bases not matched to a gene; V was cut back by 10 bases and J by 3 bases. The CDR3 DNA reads TGTGCCACCCGACAGGGCAGGACAGATACGCAGTATTTT. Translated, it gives CATRQGRTDTQYF.

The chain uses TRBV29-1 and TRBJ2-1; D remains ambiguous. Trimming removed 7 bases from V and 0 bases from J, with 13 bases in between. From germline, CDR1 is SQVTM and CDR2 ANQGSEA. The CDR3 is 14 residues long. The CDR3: CSGNNLSSYNEQFF. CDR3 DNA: TGCAGCGGCAATAACTTAAGCTCCTACAATGAGCAGTTCTTC.

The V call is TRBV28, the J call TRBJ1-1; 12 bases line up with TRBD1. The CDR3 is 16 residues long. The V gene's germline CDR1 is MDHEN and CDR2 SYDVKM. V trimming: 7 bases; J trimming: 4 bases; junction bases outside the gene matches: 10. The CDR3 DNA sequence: TGTGCCAGCAATTCCGGGACAGGGGGCCTGGGCACTGAAGCTTTCTTT. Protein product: CASNSGTGGLGTEAFF.

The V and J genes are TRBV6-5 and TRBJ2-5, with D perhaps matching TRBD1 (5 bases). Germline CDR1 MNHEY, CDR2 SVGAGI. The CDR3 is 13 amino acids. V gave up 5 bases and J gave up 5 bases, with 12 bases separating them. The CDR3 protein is CASSPQERETQYF. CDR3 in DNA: TGTGCCAGCAGTCCACAGGAGAGGGAGACCCAGTACTTC.

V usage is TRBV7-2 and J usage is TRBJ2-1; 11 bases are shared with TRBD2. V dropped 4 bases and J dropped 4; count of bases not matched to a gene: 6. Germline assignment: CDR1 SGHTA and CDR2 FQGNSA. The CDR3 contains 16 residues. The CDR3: CASSSTPSGGYNEQFF. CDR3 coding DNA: TGTGCCAGCAGCTCTACCCCTAGCGGGGGGTACAATGAGCAGTTCTTC.

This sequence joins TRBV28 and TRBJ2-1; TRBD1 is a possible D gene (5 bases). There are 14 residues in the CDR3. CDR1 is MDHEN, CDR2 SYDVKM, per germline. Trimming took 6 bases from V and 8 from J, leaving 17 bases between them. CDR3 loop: CASRQGRGLYEQFF. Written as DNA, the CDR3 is TGTGCCAGCAGGCAGGGTCGTGGGCTATATGAGCAGTTCTTC.

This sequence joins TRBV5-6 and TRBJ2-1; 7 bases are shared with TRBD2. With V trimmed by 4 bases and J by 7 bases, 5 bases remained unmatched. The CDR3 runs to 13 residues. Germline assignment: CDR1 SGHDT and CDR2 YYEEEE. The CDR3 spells CASSILARNEQFF. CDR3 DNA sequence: TGTGCCAGCAGCATACTAGCGAGGAATGAGCAGTTCTTC.

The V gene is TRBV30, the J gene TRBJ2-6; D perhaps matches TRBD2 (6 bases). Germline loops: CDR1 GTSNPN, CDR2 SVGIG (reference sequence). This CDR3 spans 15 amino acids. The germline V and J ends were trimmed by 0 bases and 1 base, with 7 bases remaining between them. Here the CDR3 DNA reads TGTGCCTGGAGTGTAGGAGGGTCTGGGGCCAACGTCCTGACTTTC. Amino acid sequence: CAWSVGGSGANVLTF. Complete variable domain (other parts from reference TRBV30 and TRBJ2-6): SQTIHQWPATLVQPVGSPLSLECTVEGTSNPNLYWYRQAAGRGLQLLFYSVGIGQISSEVPQNLSASRPQDRQFILSSKKLLLSDSGFYLCAWSVGGSGANVLTFGAGSRLTVL.

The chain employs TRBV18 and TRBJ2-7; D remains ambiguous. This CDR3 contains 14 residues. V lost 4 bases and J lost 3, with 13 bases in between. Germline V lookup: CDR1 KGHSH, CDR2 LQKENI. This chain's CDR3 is CASSLGPPGYEQYF. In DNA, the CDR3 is TGTGCCAGCTCACTAGGCCCGCCGGGCTACGAGCAGTACTTC. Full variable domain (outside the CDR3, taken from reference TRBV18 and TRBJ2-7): NAGVMQNPRHLVRRRGQEARLRCSPMKGHSHVYWYRQLPEEGLKFMVYLQKENIIDESGMPKERFSAEFPKEGPSILRIQQVVRGDSAAYFCASSLGPPGYEQYFGPGTRLTVT.

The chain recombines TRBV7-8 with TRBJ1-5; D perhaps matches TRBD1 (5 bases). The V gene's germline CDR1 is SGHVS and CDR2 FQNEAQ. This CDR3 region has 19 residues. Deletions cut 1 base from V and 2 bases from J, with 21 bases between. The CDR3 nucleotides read TGTGCCAGCAGCTTAGGGGCCGGGGGGTATAGCAGGGGCAATCAGCCCCAGCATTTT. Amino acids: CASSLGAGGYSRGNQPQHF.

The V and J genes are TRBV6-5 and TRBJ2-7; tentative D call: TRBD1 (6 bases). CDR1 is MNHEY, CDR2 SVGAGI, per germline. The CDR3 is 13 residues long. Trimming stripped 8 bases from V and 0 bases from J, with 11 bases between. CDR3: CASGRQDSYEQYF. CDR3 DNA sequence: TGTGCCAGCGGGAGACAGGACTCCTACGAGCAGTACTTC.

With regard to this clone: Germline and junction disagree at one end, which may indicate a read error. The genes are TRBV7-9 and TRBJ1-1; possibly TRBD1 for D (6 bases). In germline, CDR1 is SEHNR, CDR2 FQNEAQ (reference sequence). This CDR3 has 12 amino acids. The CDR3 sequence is CSSRGGAEEAFF. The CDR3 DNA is TGTTCCAGCAGAGGGGGGGCCGAGGAGGCTTTCTTT.

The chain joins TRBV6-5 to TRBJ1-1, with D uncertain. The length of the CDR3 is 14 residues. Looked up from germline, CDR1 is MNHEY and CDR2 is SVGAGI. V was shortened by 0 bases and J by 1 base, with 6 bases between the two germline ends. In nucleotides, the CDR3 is TGTGCCAGCAGTTACTCGAGGCAGAACACTGAAGCTTTCTTT. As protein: CASSYSRQNTEAFF.

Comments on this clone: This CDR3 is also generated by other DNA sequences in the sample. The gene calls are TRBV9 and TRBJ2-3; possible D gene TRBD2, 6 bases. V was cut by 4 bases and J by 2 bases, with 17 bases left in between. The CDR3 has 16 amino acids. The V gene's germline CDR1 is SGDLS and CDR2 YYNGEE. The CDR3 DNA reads TGTGCCAGCAGCTCTCCCGCCGGGAGATACACAGATACGCAGTATTTT. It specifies CASSSPAGRYTDTQYF.

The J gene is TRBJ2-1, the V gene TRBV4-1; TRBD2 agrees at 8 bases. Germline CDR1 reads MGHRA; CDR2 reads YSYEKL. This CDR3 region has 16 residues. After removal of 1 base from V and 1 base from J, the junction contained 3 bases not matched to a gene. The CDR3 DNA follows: TGCGCCAGCAGCCAAGGCAGCGGGAGTTCCTACAATGAGCAGTTCTTC. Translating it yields CASSQGSGSSYNEQFF.

The CDR3 here is CASSQGSGSDRVNEQFF. In DNA, the CDR3 is TGCGCCAGCAGCCAAGGGTCGGGAAGCGACAGGGTCAATGAGCAGTTCTTC. This chain connects TRBV4-1 to TRBJ2-1; 7 nucleotides match TRBD1. Trimming took 1 base from V and 6 from J; bases not matched to a gene: 12. The CDR3 contains 17 residues. Germline V CDR1 and CDR2: MGHRA, YSYEKL.

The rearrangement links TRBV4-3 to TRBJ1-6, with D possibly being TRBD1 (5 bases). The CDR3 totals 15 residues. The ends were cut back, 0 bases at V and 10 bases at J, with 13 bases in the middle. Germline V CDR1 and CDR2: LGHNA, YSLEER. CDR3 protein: CASSQDPRGGSPLHF. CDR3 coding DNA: TGCGCCAGCAGCCAAGATCCCCGGGGGGGGTCACCCCTCCACTTT.

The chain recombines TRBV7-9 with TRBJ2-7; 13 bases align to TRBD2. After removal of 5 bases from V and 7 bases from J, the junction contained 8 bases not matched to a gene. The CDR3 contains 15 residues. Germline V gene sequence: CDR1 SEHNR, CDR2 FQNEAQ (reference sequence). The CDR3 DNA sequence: TGTGCCAGCAGCGACTCCGGGACTAGCGGGGTTGAGCAGTACTTC. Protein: CASSDSGTSGVEQYF. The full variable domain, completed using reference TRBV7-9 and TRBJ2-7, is DTGVSQNPRHKITKRGQNVTFRCDPISEHNRLYWYRQTLGQGPEFLTYFQNEAQLEKSRLLSDRFSAERPKGSFSTLEIQRTEQGDSAMYLCASSDSGTSGVEQYFGPGTRLTVT.

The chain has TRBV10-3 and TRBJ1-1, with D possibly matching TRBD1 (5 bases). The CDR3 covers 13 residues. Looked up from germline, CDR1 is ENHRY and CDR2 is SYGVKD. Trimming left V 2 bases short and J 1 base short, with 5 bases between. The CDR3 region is CAISETGNTEAFF. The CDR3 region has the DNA TGTGCCATCAGTGAGACAGGGAACACTGAAGCTTTCTTT.

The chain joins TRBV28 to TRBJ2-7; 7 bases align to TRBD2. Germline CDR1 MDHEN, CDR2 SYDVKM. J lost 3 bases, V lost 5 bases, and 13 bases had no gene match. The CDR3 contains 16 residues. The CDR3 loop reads CASSTPEGGRNYEQYF. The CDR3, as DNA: TGTGCCAGCAGTACCCCTGAGGGAGGGAGAAACTACGAGCAGTACTTC.

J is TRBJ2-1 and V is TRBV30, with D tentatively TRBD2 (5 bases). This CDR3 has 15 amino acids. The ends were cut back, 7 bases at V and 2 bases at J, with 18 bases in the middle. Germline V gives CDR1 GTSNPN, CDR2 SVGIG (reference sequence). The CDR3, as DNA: TGTGCCTCAGGACCTACAGCGACTACCTACAATGAGCAGTTCTTC. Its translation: CASGPTATTYNEQFF.

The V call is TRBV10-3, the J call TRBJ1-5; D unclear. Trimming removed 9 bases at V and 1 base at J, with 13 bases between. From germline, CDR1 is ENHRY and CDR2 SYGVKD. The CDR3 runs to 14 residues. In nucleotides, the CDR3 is TGTGCCATATCAGCGGTGAACAGCAATCAGCCCCAGCATTTT. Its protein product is CAISAVNSNQPQHF.

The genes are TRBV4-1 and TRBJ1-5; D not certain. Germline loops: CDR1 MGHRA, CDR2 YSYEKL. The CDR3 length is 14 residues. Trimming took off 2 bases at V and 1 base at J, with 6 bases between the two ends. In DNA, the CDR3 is TGCGCCAGCAGCCAACTCCGGAGCAATCAGCCCCAGCATTTT. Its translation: CASSQLRSNQPQHF.